Following are 15 T cell receptor beta chains from one sample sequenced in a study of blood T cells in healthy people across ages. It was with a sample-barcoded 5' primer and a J-beta primer mix that a second PCR of roughly 6 to 11 cycles was run. One entry per CDR3 protein, called by TCRdb with MiXCR from the 5' RACE reads. Here the sample spans 600,000 or so distinct CDR3 sequences, 45% to 55% being singletons. The sequenced sample was blood. The receptors were sampled from a man older than 75 in good health.

The CDR3 loop reads CSARLAGGPTDTQYF. In DNA, the CDR3 is TGCAGCGCCCGACTAGCGGGGGGCCCGACAGATACGCAGTATTTT. V usage is TRBV29-1 and J usage is TRBJ2-3, with 13 bases matching TRBD2. Germline V gives CDR1 SQVTM, CDR2 ANQGSEA. The length of the CDR3 is 15 residues. Germline trimming cut 7 bases from V and 3 bases from J; bases unmatched to any gene: 7.

This chain joins TRBV6-4 and TRBJ1-1; 8 bases fit TRBD1. The CDR3 has 13 amino acids. Germline loops: CDR1 MRHNA, CDR2 SNTAGT. V was pared by 3 bases and J by 5 bases, with 2 bases of the junction left unmatched. CDR3 residues: CASSEQGGTEAFF. CDR3 nucleotide sequence: TGTGCCAGCAGTGAACAGGGGGGGACTGAAGCTTTCTTT.

This clonotype was seen only a few times. The rearrangement uses TRBV12-3 or TRBV12-4 and TRBJ2-7; the D is unclear. V lost 6 bases, J lost 4 bases, and 10 bases lay in between. This CDR3 has 12 residues. The CDR3 spells CASSRIGYEQYF. The DNA of the CDR3 is TGTGCCAGCAGCCGAATCGGGTACGAGCAGTACTTC.

V usage is TRBV12-3 or TRBV12-4 and J usage is TRBJ2-3; D may be TRBD2 (5 bases). Trimming removed 5 bases at V and 4 bases at J, with 13 bases between. The CDR3 is 14 residues long. The CDR3 nucleotides read TGTGCCAGCAGTGGGAGCTTTCGCGCAGATACGCAGTATTTT. Amino acids: CASSGSFRADTQYF.

Note on this clonotype: Possible read error: a much larger clone is one base away. The rearrangement joins TRBV6-6 to TRBJ1-4; TRBD1 might be the D (5 bases). V lost 10 bases and J lost 3, with 18 bases in between. This CDR3 contains 15 residues. The germline V gene has CDR1 MNHNY and CDR2 SVGAGI (reference sequence). The CDR3 region is CANSPPGRANEKLFF. CDR3 DNA: TGTGCCAACAGCCCTCCGGGGCGGGCTAATGAAAAACTGTTTTTT.

The chain combines TRBV7-2 with TRBJ2-1, with D perhaps matching TRBD2 (5 bases). The CDR3 has 14 amino acids. V gave up 6 bases and J gave up 4 bases, with 13 bases separating them. The germline CDR1 and CDR2 sequences are SGHTA and FQGNSA. Written as DNA, the CDR3 is TGTGCCAGCAGAACCGCCGGGAAGTACAATGAGCAGTTCTTC. Protein sequence: CASRTAGKYNEQFF.

CDR3 amino acids: CASTYQGKEDTQYF. The CDR3 DNA reads TGTGCCAGCACCTACCAGGGTAAGGAAGATACGCAGTATTTT. This rearrangement joins TRBV9 to TRBJ2-3, with TRBD1 as a possible D gene (5 bases). CDR3 length: 14 amino acids. CDR1 and CDR2 from the germline V gene are SGDLS and YYNGEE. V was cut by 6 bases and J by 5 bases, with 16 bases left in between.

The chain is built from TRBV29-1 and TRBJ2-7; 11 positions agree with TRBD1. This CDR3 region has 13 residues. With 4 bases clipped from V and 6 bases from J, the junction kept 5 bases outside the gene matches. Germline V gene lookup returns CDR1 SQVTM and CDR2 ANQGSEA. CDR3 nucleotide sequence: TGCAGCGTTGGAGAGGACAGGGGGCGCGAGCAGTACTTC. Translating it yields CSVGEDRGREQYF.

Turning to this clonotype: An end of the junction differs from the germline gene, which may be a read error. V is TRBV18 and J is TRBJ1-5; 7 bases are a match to TRBD1. This CDR3 region has 16 residues. Germline lookup yields CDR1 KGHSH and CDR2 LQKENI. CDR3 DNA sequence: TGTGCCAGCTCACCAAGTACAGGGACAGTAGGACAGCTCCAGCATTTT. Protein product: CASSPSTGTVGQLQHF.

The J gene is TRBJ2-5, the V gene TRBV4-3; 8 bases are shared with TRBD2. Looked up from germline, CDR1 is LGHNA and CDR2 is YSLEER. The CDR3 covers 16 residues. Unmatched junction bases numbered 14, after V lost 0 bases and J lost 11 bases. CDR3 protein: CASSQENGRALNEQYF. The CDR3, as DNA: TGCGCCAGCAGCCAAGAGAACGGGAGGGCCCTCAATGAGCAGTACTTC.

The V and J genes are TRBV24-1 and TRBJ2-7; 10 nucleotides line up with TRBD1. The trim removed 9 bases at V and 10 bases at J, leaving 5 bases unmatched. There are 11 residues in the CDR3. CDR1 and CDR2 from the germline V gene are KGHDR and SFDVKD. The CDR3 sequence is CATGTGVAQYF. CDR3 DNA: TGTGCCACCGGGACAGGGGTCGCCCAGTACTTC.

The table lists this clonotype with a few counts. A junction boundary mismatches the germline segment, possibly from a read error. This chain joins TRBV27 and TRBJ2-1; possibly TRBD2 for D (5 bases). Germline assignment: CDR1 MNHEY and CDR2 SMNVEV (reference sequence). The CDR3 contains 15 residues. The CDR3: CASNLIGSSYNEQFF. The DNA for the CDR3 is TGTGCCAGCAATTTAATAGGGAGCTCCTACAATGAGCAGTTCTTC.

Note on this clonotype: A much more abundant neighbour one base away suggests this may be a read error. The rearrangement links TRBV7-2 to TRBJ2-1, with 10 bases that match TRBD2. The germline CDR1 and CDR2 sequences are SGHTA and FQGNSA. There are 15 residues in the CDR3. CDR3: CASSWTSGGYNKQFF. The CDR3 nucleotides are TGTGCCAGCAGCTGGACTAGCGGAGGGTACAATAAGCAGTTCTTC.

The genes are TRBV29-1 and TRBJ1-4; no reliable D call. The CDR3 has 14 residues. The V end was cut by 4 bases, the J end by 2 bases, with 11 bases between. Germline-derived CDR1 and CDR2 are SQVTM and ANQGSEA. The CDR3 DNA follows: TGCAGCGTTGCCGAGTCCGGTACTAATGAAAAACTGTTTTTT. It specifies CSVAESGTNEKLFF. Supplemented by reference TRBV29-1 and TRBJ1-4, the full variable domain reads SAVISQKPSRDICQRGTSLTIQCQVDSQVTMMFWYRQQPGQSLTLIATANQGSEATYESGFVIDKFPISRPNLTFSTLTVSNMSPEDSSIYLCSVAESGTNEKLFFGSGTQLSVL.

This chain uses TRBV7-9 with TRBJ2-7; D perhaps matches TRBD2 (5 bases). The CDR3 has 12 amino acids. CDR1 SEHNR and CDR2 FQNEAQ come from the germline V gene (reference sequence). V shed 4 bases and J shed 3 bases, with 7 bases lying between them. CDR3 protein: CASSSDFYEQYF. The CDR3 DNA sequence: TGTGCCAGCAGCTCGGACTTCTACGAGCAGTACTTC.